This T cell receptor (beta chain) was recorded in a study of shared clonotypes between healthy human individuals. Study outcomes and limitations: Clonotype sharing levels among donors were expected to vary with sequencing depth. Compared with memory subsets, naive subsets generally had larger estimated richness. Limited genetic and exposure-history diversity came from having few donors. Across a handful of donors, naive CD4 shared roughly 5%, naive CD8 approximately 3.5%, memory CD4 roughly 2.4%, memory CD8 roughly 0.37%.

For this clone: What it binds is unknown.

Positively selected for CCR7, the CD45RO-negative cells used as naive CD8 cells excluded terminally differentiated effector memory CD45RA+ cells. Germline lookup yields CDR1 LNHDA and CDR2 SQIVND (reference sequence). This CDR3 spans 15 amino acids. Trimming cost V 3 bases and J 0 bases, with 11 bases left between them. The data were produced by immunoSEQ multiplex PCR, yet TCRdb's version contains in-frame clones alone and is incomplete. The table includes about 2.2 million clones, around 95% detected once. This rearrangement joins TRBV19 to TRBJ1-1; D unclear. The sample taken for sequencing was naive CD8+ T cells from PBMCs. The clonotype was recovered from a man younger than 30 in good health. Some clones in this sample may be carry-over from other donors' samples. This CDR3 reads CASSIRAGVNTEAFF. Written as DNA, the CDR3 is TGTGCCAGTAGTATCAGAGCCGGGGTGAACACTGAAGCTTTCTTT.